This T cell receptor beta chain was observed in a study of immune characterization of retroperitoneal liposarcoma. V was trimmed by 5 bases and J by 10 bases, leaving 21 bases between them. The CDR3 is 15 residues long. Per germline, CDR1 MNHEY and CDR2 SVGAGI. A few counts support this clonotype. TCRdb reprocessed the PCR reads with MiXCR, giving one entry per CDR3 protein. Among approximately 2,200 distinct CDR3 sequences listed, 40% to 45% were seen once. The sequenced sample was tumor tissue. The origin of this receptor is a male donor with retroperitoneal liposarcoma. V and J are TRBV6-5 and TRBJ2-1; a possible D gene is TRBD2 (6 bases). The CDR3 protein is CASSRSWARTKEQFF. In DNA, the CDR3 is TGTGCCAGCAGTCGCTCTTGGGCGCGGACTAAGGAGCAGTTCTTC.